These 11 T cell receptor beta chains were all obtained from the same sample, sequenced in a study of B cell selection in AIRE deficiency. The assay was immunoSEQ multiplex PCR, and TCRdb's table has in-frame clones only and misses some. The data contain about 22,000 clones, about 96% of them seen just once; the ten biggest clones take up less than 0.2%. Sorting defined conventional CD4 T cells as CD4+CD127+. Sequenced input: CD4+CD127+ conventional T cells sorted from PBMCs. The receptor set was obtained from a human donor in good health.

CDR3 protein: CASSKDPLMNGYTF. The DNA of the CDR3 is TGTGCCAGCAGCAAGGACCCTCTCATGAATGGCTACACCTTC. The V call is TRBV21-1, the J call TRBJ1-2. TRBV21-1 represents a pseudogene. The CDR3 is 14 residues long.

The gene calls are TRBV7-9 and TRBJ1-4; the D gene is possibly TRBD1 (5 bases). Trimming shortened V by 8 bases and J by 4 bases, and 14 bases separated the two germline ends. The CDR3 spans 14 residues. Germline CDR1 and CDR2: SEHNR and FQNEAQ (reference sequence). CDR3 in amino acids: CASVKGRDNEKLFF. CDR3 nucleotide sequence: TGTGCCAGCGTAAAGGGCAGGGATAATGAAAAACTGTTTTTT.

The J gene is TRBJ2-3, the V gene TRBV7-3; 7 bases agree with TRBD1. The CDR3 spans 16 residues. V lost 5 bases to trimming and J lost 8 bases; unmatched junction nucleotides: 16. Germline CDR1 reads SGHTA; CDR2 reads FQGTGA. The CDR3 reads CASSPETGRAVGTQYF. In DNA form, the CDR3 reads TGTGCCAGCAGCCCCGAGACAGGGCGGGCGGTGGGTACGCAGTATTTT.

The chain couples TRBV7-2 to TRBJ2-7; 7 bases align to TRBD2. V was clipped by 2 bases and J by 5 bases; unmatched bases: 12. The germline V gene encodes CDR1 SGHTA and CDR2 FQGNSA. The CDR3 spans 16 residues. CDR3 residues: CASSLSSGTTKHEQYF. CDR3 bases: TGTGCCAGCAGCTTATCTTCCGGGACTACAAAACACGAGCAGTACTTC.

The chain carries TRBV6-5 and TRBJ2-5; TRBD1 is a possible D gene (5 bases). The V and J ends lost 6 bases and 1 base respectively, with 12 bases between them. The CDR3 covers 14 residues. Germline CDR1 MNHEY, CDR2 SVGAGI. The CDR3 loop is CASSPDSSQETQYF. CDR3 DNA: TGTGCCAGCAGCCCAGACAGCTCCCAAGAGACCCAGTACTTC.

The chain couples TRBV5-5 to TRBJ1-2, with D possibly TRBD1 on 6 matching bases. The germline CDR1 and CDR2 sequences are SGHKS and YYEKEE (reference sequence). V was trimmed by 0 bases and J by 11 bases, leaving 14 bases between them. The CDR3 is made up of 13 amino acids. CDR3: CASSLGGGGGYTF. As DNA, the CDR3 is TGTGCCAGCAGCTTGGGTGGGGGCGGTGGTTACACCTTC.

The chain carries TRBV5-8 and TRBJ2-3; D not resolved. Germline loops: CDR1 SGHTS, CDR2 YDEGEE. Trimming left V 0 bases short and J 0 bases short, with 17 bases between. The CDR3 sequence is 18 residues long. This CDR3 reads CASSLVRVAGWSTDTQYF. DNA for the CDR3: TGTGCCAGCAGCTTGGTTCGGGTAGCTGGTTGGAGCACAGATACGCAGTATTTT.

This chain joins TRBV7-2 and TRBJ1-3, with 8 bases lining up with TRBD1. CDR1 is SGHTA and CDR2 is FQGNSA in the germline V gene. CDR3 length equals 15 residues. With V trimmed by 2 bases and J by 3 bases, 3 bases remained unmatched. The CDR3 sequence is CASSLQGAFGNTIYF. Written as DNA, the CDR3 is TGTGCCAGCAGCTTACAGGGGGCGTTTGGAAACACCATATATTTT.

This CDR3 is CASSPPRGGGNQPQHF. As DNA, the CDR3 is TGTGCCAGCAGCCCCCCCCGGGGTGGGGGGAATCAGCCCCAGCATTTT. The chain combines TRBV11-3 with TRBJ1-5; D is possibly TRBD1 (5 bases). The V gene lost 5 bases and the J gene lost 4 bases, with 18 bases spanning the gap. Germline CDR1 reads SGHNT; CDR2 reads YENEEA. The CDR3 totals 16 residues.

The chain employs TRBV7-6 and TRBJ2-1, with 8 bases aligning to TRBD1. CDR3 length: 11 amino acids. Trimming took 4 bases from V and 10 from J; bases not matched to a gene: 0. Germline CDR1 reads SGHVS; CDR2 reads FNYEAQ. CDR3 sequence (DNA): TGTGCCAGCAGCTGGGACAGGGAGCAGTTCTTC. It encodes CASSWDREQFF.

This clone showed up just once. The chain carries TRBV10-3 and TRBJ2-7; TRBD2 might be the D (5 bases). Germline V CDR1 and CDR2: ENHRY, SYGVKD. V dropped 0 bases and J dropped 3 bases, with 9 bases sitting between them. This CDR3 spans 14 amino acids. The CDR3 is CAISESSGNYEQYF. CDR3 nucleotide sequence: TGTGCCATCAGTGAGTCGAGCGGAAACTACGAGCAGTACTTC.